This T cell receptor beta chain was retrieved from a study of T cell repertoires in cytomegalovirus infection. This clonotype was seen at least ten times. Its antigen is not identified. V was trimmed by 5 bases and J by 0 bases, leaving 14 bases between them. The germline V gene encodes CDR1 SGHVS and CDR2 FQNEAQ. CDR3 length: 15 amino acids. TCRdb processed the reads anew with MiXCR; each CDR3 protein has one entry. The sample contains 750,000 to 900,000 distinct CDR3 sequences, roughly 28% of which appear only once. The chain couples TRBV7-8 to TRBJ2-7, with D possibly called TRBD1 or TRBD2 (5 bases each). This clonotype was obtained from a human donor in good health (CMV status not recorded). Some clones in this sample may be carry-over from other donors' samples. This specimen was cultured CD8+ T cells from PBMCs, taken from culture after CMV antigen stimulation. The CDR3: CASSRLGDRSYEQYF. The CDR3 DNA reads TGTGCCAGCAGCAGGCTGGGGGATCGCTCCTACGAGCAGTACTTC.